This record looks at one T cell receptor (beta chain) sequence and its context. A single count supports this clone. The specificity of this receptor is unknown. No base quality information exists; no much larger clone differs at one position. The sample belongs to a study of T cell changes during pregnancy in multiple sclerosis (dated by TCRdb to about 2019). Turning to the overall study: In women with multiple sclerosis, the researchers looked at how the T cell repertoire shifted as pregnancy progressed.

The library was prepared using the immunoSEQ multiplex PCR assay. What TCRdb holds here is the immuneACCESS table cut down to in-frame rearrangements. Part of the clones is not present; checked against another copy, under half of the missing clones reflect an unresolved V gene, and the others are unexplained. Present in this sample are 15,000 to 20,000 clones, 80% to 90% of which were seen just once. The ten largest make up 4.5% to 6.5% of the sample. CDR1 MGHRA and CDR2 YSYEKL are derived from the germline V gene. The CDR3 goes from the cysteine to the phenylalanine over 15 residues. Only the CDR3 DNA is retained, 45 bases long and in frame from the first base. Trimming takes 0 bases off V and 4 bases off J; junction bases not matched to a gene: 4.

This clonotype originated in a female donor in good health, enrolled as a control in a pregnancy study. The chain couples TRBV4-1 to TRBJ2-7; TRBD2 fits 9 bases in the junction. The sample consisted of CD8+ T cells from peripheral blood mononuclear cells, taken after pregnancy. The DNA sequence reads TGCGCCAGCAGCCAAGAGCGGGGGGGCGCGTACGAGCAGTACTTC. Its protein product is CASSQERGGAYEQYF.